Presented here are 18 T cell receptor beta chains from one specimen sequenced in a study of graft-versus-host responses after intestinal transplantation. These receptors have no known antigen. Method: immunoSEQ multiplex PCR; TCRdb's copy keeps in-frame clones and lacks some. The data contain tens of thousands of clones, 94% of them singletons. The source was unstimulated CD8+ T cells sorted from spleen or lymph node cells, collected before intestinal transplant. These receptor sequences come from a human donor who received an intestinal transplant.

CDR3 sequence reads: CASNKGIGVEQYF. CDR3 nucleotide sequence: TGTGCCAGCAATAAGGGCATCGGGGTAGAGCAGTACTTC. This chain links TRBV7-9 with TRBJ2-7; perhaps TRBD2 as D (5 bases). The CDR3 is 13 amino acids. V shed 7 bases and J shed 7 bases, with 17 bases lying between them. CDR1 and CDR2 (germline): SEHNR, FQNEAQ (reference sequence).

The table lists this clone with a count of one. DNA for the CDR3: TGTGCCAGTAGTGACCTCGGAGACACTGAAGCTTTCTTT. Protein product: CASSDLGDTEAFF. The J gene is TRBJ1-1, the V gene TRBV19, with unresolved D. CDR3 size: 13 residues. Germline V gene sequence: CDR1 LNHDA, CDR2 SQIVND (reference sequence). The ends were cut back, 5 bases at V and 3 bases at J, with 10 bases in the middle.

This rearrangement joins TRBV6-5 to TRBJ1-1; D might be TRBD1 (6 bases). The CDR3 is made up of 15 amino acids. Germline CDR1 reads MNHEY; CDR2 reads SVGAGI. V was pared by 0 bases and J by 4 bases, with 12 bases between. This chain's CDR3 is CASSYSAGAGTEAFF. In DNA, the CDR3 is TGTGCCAGCAGTTACTCGGCGGGGGCCGGCACTGAAGCTTTCTTT.

The rearrangement joins TRBV9 to TRBJ2-1; D is ambiguous. Germline CDR1 is SGDLS and CDR2 is YYNGEE. The CDR3 runs 17 residues. Trimming took 3 bases from V and 3 from J, leaving 19 bases between them. For the CDR3, the DNA is TGTGCCAGCAGCGATCCGGAAACGGGTACTTACTACAATGAGCAGTTCTTC. Amino acid sequence: CASSDPETGTYYNEQFF.

This rearrangement joins TRBV10-1 to TRBJ1-1, with 8 nucleotides matching TRBD1. The CDR3 loop spans 15 amino acids. Germline assignment: CDR1 WNHNN and CDR2 SYGVQD (reference sequence). J lost 3 bases, V lost 3 bases, and 6 bases had no gene match. The chain's CDR3 is CASSETGQGDTEAFF. CDR3 DNA sequence: TGCGCCAGCAGTGAAACCGGACAGGGAGACACTGAAGCTTTCTTT.

A word on this clone: The same CDR3 also results from other DNA sequences found in this sample. The CDR3 loop reads CASSLAGNTEAFF. Here the CDR3 DNA reads TGCGCCAGCAGCTTGGCAGGGAACACTGAAGCTTTCTTT. The J gene is TRBJ1-1, the V gene TRBV5-1; D unclear. Germline loops: CDR1 SGHRS, CDR2 YFSETQ. The CDR3 has 13 amino acids. The V end was cut by 0 bases, the J end by 1 base, with 4 bases between. The entire variable domain, with the rest obtained from reference TRBV5-1 and TRBJ1-1, is as follows: KAGVTQTPRYLIKTRGQQVTLSCSPISGHRSVSWYQQTPGQGLQFLFEYFSETQRNKGNFPGRFSGRQFSNSRSEMNVSTLELGDSALYLCASSLAGNTEAFFGQGTRLTVV.

This rearrangement joins TRBV7-2 to TRBJ2-1, with D possibly TRBD2 on 6 matching bases. The V end lost 5 bases, the J end lost 7 bases, and 15 bases lay between the germline ends. The CDR3 contains 14 residues. The V gene's germline CDR1 is SGHTA and CDR2 FQGNSA. CDR3 coding DNA: TGTGCCAGCAGCCCCCGACTAGGGGCGAATGAGCAGTTCTTC. Protein: CASSPRLGANEQFF.

The rearrangement joins TRBV27 to TRBJ1-6, with D hard to call. Trimming took 5 bases from V and 3 from J, leaving 8 bases between them. Germline V gene sequence: CDR1 MNHEY, CDR2 SMNVEV (reference sequence). CDR3 length equals 14 residues. This chain's CDR3 is CASSLKGYNSPLHF. The CDR3 bases are TGTGCCAGCAGTCTCAAGGGCTATAATTCACCCCTCCACTTT.

The V call is TRBV7-9, the J call TRBJ2-2, with D unresolved. Germline V gene data show CDR1 as SEHNR and CDR2 as FQNEAQ (reference sequence). V was shortened by 6 bases and J by 2 bases, with 4 bases between the two germline ends. This CDR3 comprises 12 residues. The CDR3 reads CASRGNTGELFF. The CDR3 DNA reads TGTGCCAGCAGGGGAAACACCGGGGAGCTGTTTTTT. The variable domain in full, with the rest retrieved from reference TRBV7-9 and TRBJ2-2, is DTGVSQNPRHKITKRGQNVTFRCDPISEHNRLYWYRQTLGQGPEFLTYFQNEAQLEKSRLLSDRFSAERPKGSFSTLEIQRTEQGDSAMYLCASRGNTGELFFGEGSRLTVL.

The table lists this clone with a few counts. The genes are TRBV25-1 and TRBJ2-3; D unclear. V dropped 6 bases and J dropped 0 bases, with 4 bases sitting between them. The CDR3 totals 12 residues. Germline V gene lookup returns CDR1 MGHDK and CDR2 SYGVNS. The CDR3 spells CASSESTDTQYF. The CDR3 DNA reads as TGTGCCAGCAGCGAGAGCACAGATACGCAGTATTTT.

The rearrangement joins TRBV27 to TRBJ2-3; a possible D gene is TRBD2 (6 bases). This CDR3 has 15 residues. Germline loops: CDR1 MNHEY, CDR2 SMNVEV (reference sequence). V lost 6 bases, J lost 0 bases, and 13 bases lay in between. For the CDR3, the DNA is TGTGCCAGCAGAAAATTAGCGGACAGCACAGATACGCAGTATTTT. It encodes CASRKLADSTDTQYF.

The V and J genes are TRBV28 and TRBJ1-1; D call uncertain. The CDR3 extends over 13 amino acids. Germline-derived CDR1 and CDR2 are MDHEN and SYDVKM. The V gene lost 0 bases and the J gene lost 5 bases, with 7 bases spanning the gap. The CDR3 is CASSLCVGTEAFF. DNA of the CDR3: TGTGCCAGCAGTTTATGTGTAGGGACTGAAGCTTTCTTT.

This chain connects TRBV11-2 to TRBJ2-1, with 7 bases lining up with TRBD2. The CDR3 is 17 residues long. J was trimmed by 5 bases and V by 4 bases; bases with no gene match: 14. In germline, CDR1 is SGHAT, CDR2 FQNNGV. CDR3 in amino acids: CASSYPWGGTVNNEQFF. The DNA for the CDR3 is TGTGCCAGCAGCTACCCGTGGGGGGGGACGGTTAACAATGAGCAGTTCTTC.

This clone was seen a handful of times. The chain couples TRBV5-1 to TRBJ1-1; D is perhaps TRBD1 (5 bases). The germline V gene encodes CDR1 SGHRS and CDR2 YFSETQ. The CDR3 is 14 residues long. Trimming took 4 bases from V and 1 from J, leaving 11 bases between them. The CDR3 bases are TGCGCCAGCAGCGGGGATGGGGGGAACACTGAAGCTTTCTTT. This encodes CASSGDGGNTEAFF.

The CDR3 sequence is CASSLSAGANTGELFF. DNA of the CDR3: TGTGCCAGCAGTTTATCGGCGGGAGCGAACACCGGGGAGCTGTTTTTT. J is TRBJ2-2 and V is TRBV27, with 7 bases fitting TRBD2. This CDR3 has 16 amino acids. The V gene's germline CDR1 is MNHEY and CDR2 SMNVEV (reference sequence). The V gene end was trimmed by 0 bases and the J gene end by 0 bases; junction bases not matched to a gene: 1.

The chain couples TRBV7-9 to TRBJ1-1; D gene uncertain. Germline V CDR1 and CDR2: SEHNR, FQNEAQ (reference sequence). V was cut by 4 bases and J by 4 bases, with 13 bases left in between. The CDR3 length is 14 residues. The CDR3 coding sequence is TGTGCCAGCAGCTCTACCATTTCCACCACTGAAGCTTTCTTT. It encodes CASSSTISTTEAFF.

The chain employs TRBV6-5 and TRBJ1-1; D not resolved. The V gene's germline CDR1 is MNHEY and CDR2 SVGAGI. V was pared by 4 bases and J by 0 bases, with 6 bases between. This CDR3 has 13 residues. The CDR3 protein is CASSSLLNTEAFF. CDR3 DNA: TGTGCCAGCAGTTCCCTTTTGAACACTGAAGCTTTCTTT.

This clone has a single count. The chain links TRBV11-1 to TRBJ2-5; D may match TRBD1 or TRBD2 (6 bases each). Germline assignment: CDR1 SGHAT and CDR2 FQDESV (reference sequence). The CDR3 consists of 16 residues. The V and J ends lost 6 bases and 1 base respectively, with 18 bases between them. CDR3 amino acids: CASSLEGGGFQETQYF. The CDR3 nucleotides read TGTGCCAGCAGTCTAGAGGGGGGAGGATTCCAAGAGACCCAGTACTTC.